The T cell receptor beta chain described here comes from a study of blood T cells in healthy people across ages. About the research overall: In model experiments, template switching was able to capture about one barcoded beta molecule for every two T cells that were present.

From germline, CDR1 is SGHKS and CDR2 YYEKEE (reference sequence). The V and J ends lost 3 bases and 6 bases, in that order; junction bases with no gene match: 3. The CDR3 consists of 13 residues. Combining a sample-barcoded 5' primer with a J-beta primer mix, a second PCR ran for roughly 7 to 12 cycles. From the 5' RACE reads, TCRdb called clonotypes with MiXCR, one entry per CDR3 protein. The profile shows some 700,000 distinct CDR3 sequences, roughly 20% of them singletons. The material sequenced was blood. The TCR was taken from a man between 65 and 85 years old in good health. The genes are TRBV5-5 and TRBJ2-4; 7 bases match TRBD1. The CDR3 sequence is CASSSQGSNIQYF. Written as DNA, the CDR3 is TGTGCCAGCAGCTCACAGGGGTCAAACATTCAGTACTTC.